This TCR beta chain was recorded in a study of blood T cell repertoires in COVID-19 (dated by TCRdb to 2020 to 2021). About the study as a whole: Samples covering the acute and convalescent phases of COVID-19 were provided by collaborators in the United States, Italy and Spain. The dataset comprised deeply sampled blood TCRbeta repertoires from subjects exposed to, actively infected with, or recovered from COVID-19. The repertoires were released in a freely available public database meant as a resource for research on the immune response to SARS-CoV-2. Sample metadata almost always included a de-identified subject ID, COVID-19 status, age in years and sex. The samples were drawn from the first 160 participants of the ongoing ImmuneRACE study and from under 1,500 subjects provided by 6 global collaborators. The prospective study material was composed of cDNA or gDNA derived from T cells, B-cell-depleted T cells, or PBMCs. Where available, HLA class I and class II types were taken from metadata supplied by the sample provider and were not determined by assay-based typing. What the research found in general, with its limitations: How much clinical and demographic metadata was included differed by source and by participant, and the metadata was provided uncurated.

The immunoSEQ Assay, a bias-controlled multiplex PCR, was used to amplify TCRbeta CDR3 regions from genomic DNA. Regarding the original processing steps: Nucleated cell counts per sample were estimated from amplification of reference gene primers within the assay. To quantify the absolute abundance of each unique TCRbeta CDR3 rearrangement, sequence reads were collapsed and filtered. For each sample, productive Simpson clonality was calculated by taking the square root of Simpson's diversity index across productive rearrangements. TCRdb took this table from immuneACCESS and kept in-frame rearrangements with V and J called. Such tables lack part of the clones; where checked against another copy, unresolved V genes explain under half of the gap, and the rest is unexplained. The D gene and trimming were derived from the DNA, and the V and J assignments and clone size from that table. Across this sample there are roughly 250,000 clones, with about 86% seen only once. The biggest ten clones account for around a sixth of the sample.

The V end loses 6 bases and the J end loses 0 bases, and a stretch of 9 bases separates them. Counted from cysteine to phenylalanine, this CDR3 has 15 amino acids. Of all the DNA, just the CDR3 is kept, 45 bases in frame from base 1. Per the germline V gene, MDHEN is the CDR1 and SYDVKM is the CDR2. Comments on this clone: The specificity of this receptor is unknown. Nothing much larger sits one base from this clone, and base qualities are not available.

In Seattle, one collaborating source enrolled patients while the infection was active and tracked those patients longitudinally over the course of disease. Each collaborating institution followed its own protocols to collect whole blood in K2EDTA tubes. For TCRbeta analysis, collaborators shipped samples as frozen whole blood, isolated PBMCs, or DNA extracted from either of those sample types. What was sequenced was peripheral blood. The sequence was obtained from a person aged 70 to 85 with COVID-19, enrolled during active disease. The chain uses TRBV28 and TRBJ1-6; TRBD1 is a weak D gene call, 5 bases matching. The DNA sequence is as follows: TGTGCCAGCAGAACTACAGGCTCCTATAATTCACCCCTCCACTTT. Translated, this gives CASRTTGSYNSPLHF.